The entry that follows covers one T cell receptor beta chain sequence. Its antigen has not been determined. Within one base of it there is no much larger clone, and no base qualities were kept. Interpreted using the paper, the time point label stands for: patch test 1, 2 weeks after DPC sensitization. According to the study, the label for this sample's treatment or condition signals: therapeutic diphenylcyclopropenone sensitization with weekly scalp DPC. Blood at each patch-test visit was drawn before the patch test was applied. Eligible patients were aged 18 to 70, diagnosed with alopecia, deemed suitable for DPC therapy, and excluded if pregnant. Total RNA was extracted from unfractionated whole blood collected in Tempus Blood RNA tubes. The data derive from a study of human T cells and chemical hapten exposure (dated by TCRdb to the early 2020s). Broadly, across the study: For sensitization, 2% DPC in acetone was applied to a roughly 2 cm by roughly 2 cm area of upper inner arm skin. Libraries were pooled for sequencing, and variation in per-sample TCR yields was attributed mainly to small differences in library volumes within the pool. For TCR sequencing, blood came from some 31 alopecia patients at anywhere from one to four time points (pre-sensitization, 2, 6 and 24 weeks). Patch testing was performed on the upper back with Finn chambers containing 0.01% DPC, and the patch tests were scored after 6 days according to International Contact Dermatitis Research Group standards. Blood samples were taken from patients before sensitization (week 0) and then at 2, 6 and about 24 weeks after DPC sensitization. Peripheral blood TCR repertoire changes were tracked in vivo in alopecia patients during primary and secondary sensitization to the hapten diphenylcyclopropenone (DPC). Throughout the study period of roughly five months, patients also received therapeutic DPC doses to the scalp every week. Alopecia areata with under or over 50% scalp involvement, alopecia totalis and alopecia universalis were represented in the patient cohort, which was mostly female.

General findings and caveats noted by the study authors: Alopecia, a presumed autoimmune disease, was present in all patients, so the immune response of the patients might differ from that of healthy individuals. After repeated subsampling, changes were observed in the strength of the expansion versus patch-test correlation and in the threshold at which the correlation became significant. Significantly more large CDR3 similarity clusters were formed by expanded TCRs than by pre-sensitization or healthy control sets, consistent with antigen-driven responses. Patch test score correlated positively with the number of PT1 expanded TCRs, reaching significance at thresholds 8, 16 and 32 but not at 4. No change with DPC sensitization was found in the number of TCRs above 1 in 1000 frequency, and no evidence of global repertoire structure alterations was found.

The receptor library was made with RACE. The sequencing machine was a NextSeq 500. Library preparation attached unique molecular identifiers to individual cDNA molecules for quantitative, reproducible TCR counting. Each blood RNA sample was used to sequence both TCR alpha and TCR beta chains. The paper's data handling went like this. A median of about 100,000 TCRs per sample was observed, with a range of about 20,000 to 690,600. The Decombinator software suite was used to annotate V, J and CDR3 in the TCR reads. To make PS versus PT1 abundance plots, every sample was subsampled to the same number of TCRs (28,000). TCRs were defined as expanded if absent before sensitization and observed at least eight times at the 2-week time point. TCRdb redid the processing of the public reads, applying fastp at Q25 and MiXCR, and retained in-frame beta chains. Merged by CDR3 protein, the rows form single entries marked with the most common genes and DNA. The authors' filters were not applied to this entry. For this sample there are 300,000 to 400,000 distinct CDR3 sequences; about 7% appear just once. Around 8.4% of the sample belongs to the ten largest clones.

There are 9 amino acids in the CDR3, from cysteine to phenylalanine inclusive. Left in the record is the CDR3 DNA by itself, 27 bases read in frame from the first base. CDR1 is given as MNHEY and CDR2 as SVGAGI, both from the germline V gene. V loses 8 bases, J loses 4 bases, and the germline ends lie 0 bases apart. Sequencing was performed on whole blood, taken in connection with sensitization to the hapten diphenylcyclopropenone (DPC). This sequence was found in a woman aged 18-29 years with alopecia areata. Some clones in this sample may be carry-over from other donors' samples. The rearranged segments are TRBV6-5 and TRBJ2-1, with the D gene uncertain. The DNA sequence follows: TGTGCCAGCTACAATGAGCAGTTCTTC. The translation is CASYNEQFF.